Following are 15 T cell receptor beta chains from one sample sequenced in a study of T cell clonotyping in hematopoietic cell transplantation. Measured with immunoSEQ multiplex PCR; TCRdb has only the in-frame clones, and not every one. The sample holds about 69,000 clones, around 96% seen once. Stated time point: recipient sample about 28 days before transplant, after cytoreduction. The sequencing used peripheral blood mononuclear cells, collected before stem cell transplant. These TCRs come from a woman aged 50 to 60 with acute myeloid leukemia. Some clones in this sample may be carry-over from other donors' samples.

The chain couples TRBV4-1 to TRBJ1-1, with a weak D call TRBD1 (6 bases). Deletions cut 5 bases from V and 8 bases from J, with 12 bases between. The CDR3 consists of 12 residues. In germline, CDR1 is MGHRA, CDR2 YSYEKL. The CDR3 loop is CASSTQGTEAFF. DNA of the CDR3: TGCGCCAGCAGCACCCAGGGGACGGAAGCTTTCTTT.

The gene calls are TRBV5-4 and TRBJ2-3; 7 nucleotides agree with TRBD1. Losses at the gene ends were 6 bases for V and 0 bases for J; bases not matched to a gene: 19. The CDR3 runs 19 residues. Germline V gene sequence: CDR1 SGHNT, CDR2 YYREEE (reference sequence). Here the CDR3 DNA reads TGTGCCAGCAACAAAAAGGGGGCTAGCAGGCGCCGGAGCACAGATACGCAGTATTTT. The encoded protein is CASNKKGASRRRSTDTQYF. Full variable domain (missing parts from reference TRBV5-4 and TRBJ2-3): ETGVTQSPTHLIKTRGQQVTLRCSSQSGHNTVSWYQQALGQGPQFIFQYYREEENGRGNFPPRFSGLQFPNYSSELNVNALELDDSALYLCASNKKGASRRRSTDTQYFGPGTRLTVL.

CDR3 nucleotides: TGTGCCAGTAGTAGAGGGCTAGCGGGAGGATTGGTGTACGAGCAGTACTTC. Protein product: CASSRGLAGGLVYEQYF. This chain connects TRBV19 to TRBJ2-7; 11 bases line up with TRBD2. Trimming cost V 4 bases and J 4 bases; bases outside gene matches: 12. The length of the CDR3 is 17 residues. In germline, CDR1 is LNHDA, CDR2 SQIVND (reference sequence).

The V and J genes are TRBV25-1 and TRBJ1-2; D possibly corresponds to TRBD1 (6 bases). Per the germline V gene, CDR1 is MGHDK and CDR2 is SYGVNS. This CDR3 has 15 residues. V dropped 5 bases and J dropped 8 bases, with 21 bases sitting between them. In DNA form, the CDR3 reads TGTGCCAGCAGTAAACCGGGACACATCCCGGAAGGCTACACCTTC. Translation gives CASSKPGHIPEGYTF.

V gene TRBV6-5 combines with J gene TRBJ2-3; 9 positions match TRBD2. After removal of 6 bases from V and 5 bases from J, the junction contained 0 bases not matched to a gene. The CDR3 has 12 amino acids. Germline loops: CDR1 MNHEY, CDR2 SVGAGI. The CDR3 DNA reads TGTGCCAGCAGACTAGCGGGAGATACGCAGTATTTT. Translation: CASRLAGDTQYF.

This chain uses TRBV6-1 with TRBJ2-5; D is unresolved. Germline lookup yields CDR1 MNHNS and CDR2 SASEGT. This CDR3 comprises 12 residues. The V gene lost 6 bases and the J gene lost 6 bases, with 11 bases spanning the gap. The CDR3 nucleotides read TGTGCCAGCAGGGAATTCACGAAGACCCAGTACTTC. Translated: CASREFTKTQYF.

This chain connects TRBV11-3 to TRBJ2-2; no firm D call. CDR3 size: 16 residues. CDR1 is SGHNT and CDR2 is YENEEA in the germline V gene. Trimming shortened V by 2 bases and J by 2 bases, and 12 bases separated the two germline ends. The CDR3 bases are TGTGCCAGCAGCTTAAAGTACCTGGTTAACACCGGGGAGCTGTTTTTT. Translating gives CASSLKYLVNTGELFF. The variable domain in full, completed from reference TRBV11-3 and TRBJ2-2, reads EAGVVQSPRYKIIEKKQPVAFWCNPISGHNTLYWYLQNLGQGPELLIRYENEEAVDDSQLPKDRFSAERLKGVDSTLKIQPAELGDSAVYLCASSLKYLVNTGELFFGEGSRLTVL.

CDR3 sequence: CASSSRGTGGRQPQHF. CDR3 in DNA: TGTGCCAGCAGCTCGCGCGGGACAGGGGGACGTCAGCCCCAGCATTTT. The chain joins TRBV21-1 to TRBJ1-5; the D call TRBD1 from the table was never checked on the DNA. TRBV21-1 is shown as a pseudogene. The CDR3 runs to 16 residues.

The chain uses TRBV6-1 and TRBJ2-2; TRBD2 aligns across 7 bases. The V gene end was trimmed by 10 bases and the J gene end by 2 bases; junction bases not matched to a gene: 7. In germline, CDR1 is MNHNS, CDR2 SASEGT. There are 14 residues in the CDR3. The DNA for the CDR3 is TGTGCCACTTCCTGGGGGGGAAACACCGGGGAGCTGTTTTTT. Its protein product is CATSWGGNTGELFF.

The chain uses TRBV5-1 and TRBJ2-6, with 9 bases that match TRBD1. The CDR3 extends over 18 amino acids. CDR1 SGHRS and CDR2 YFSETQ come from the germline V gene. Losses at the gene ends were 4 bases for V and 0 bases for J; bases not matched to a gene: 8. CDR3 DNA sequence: TGCGCCAGCAGCCCCACAGGGGGCTATAACTCTGGGGCCAACGTCCTGACTTTC. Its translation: CASSPTGGYNSGANVLTF. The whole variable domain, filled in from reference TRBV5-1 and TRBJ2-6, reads KAGVTQTPRYLIKTRGQQVTLSCSPISGHRSVSWYQQTPGQGLQFLFEYFSETQRNKGNFPGRFSGRQFSNSRSEMNVSTLELGDSALYLCASSPTGGYNSGANVLTFGAGSRLTVL.

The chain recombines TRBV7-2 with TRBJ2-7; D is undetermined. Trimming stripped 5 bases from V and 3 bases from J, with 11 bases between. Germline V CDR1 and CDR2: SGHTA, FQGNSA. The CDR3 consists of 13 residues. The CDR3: CASSTPSIYEQYF. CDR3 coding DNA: TGTGCCAGCAGCACTCCAAGTATCTACGAGCAGTACTTC.

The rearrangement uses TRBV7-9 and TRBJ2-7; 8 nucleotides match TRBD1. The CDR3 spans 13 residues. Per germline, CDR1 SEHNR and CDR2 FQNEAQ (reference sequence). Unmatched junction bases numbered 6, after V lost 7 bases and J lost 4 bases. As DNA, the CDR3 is TGTGCCAGCACCGGGACAGGAACTTACGAGCAGTACTTC. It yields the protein CASTGTGTYEQYF.

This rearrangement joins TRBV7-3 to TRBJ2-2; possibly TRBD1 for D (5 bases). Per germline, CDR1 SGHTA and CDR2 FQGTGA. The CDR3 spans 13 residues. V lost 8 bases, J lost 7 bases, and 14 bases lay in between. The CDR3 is CASARRDFGELFF. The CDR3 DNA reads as TGTGCCAGCGCCCGCAGGGATTTCGGGGAGCTGTTTTTT.

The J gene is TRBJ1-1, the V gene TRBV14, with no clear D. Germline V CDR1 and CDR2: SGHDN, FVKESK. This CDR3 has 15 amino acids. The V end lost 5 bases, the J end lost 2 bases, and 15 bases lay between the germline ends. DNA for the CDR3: TGTGCCAGCAGCTTGCGTACCGCCGGTAACACTGAAGCTTTCTTT. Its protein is CASSLRTAGNTEAFF.

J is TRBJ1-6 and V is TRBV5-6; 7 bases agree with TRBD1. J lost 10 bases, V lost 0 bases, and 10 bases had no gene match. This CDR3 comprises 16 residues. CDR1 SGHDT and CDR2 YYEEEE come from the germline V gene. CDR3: CASSLAPPGGVSPLHF. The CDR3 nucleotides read TGTGCCAGCAGCTTGGCCCCGCCAGGGGGTGTCTCACCCCTCCACTTT. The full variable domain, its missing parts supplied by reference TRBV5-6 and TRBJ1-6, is DAGVTQSPTHLIKTRGQQVTLRCSPKSGHDTVSWYQQALGQGPQFIFQYYEEEERQRGNFPDRFSGHQFPNYSSELNVNALLLGDSALYLCASSLAPPGGVSPLHFGNGTRLTVT.